The rows below give T cell receptor beta chains drawn from one sample of a study of PD-1 blockade in classical Hodgkin lymphoma. The protocol was immunoSEQ multiplex PCR, while the TCRdb copy is restricted to in-frame clones and leaves out a portion. Altogether fewer than 15,000 clones are present, around 90% being singletons, with the ten largest covering around a third. The sequenced sample was peripheral blood mononuclear cells (PBMCs), obtained at baseline. Every receptor here comes from a human donor with classical Hodgkin lymphoma. The CDR3 runs from the conserved cysteine through the conserved F or W.

>TRBJ2-7|TRBV29-1
CSVSRRGDSYEQYF
>TRBJ2-2|TRBV11-2
CASSKYIPGRINTGELFF
>TRBJ1-1|TRBV2
CASRPGDTEAFF
>TRBJ1-5|TRBV10-3
CAIRGDGNQPQHF
>TRBJ2-1|TRBV14
CASSQKGTSFKNEQFF
>TRBJ2-7|TRBV5-4
CASSSGTGSFNEQYF
>TRBJ2-7|TRBV6-1
CASSESSSYEQYF
>TRBJ1-5|TRBV5-5
CASSFGGDQPQHF
>TRBJ2-7|TRBV6-5
CASTNPKASPYEQYF
>TRBJ2-7|TRBV7-9
CASSSWGYEQYF
>TRBJ2-1|TRBV7-9
CASTLTSGRPNEQFF
>TRBJ2-2|TRBV6-4
CASRLGGYNTGELFF
>TRBJ1-2|TRBV5-4
CASSSRGVGNYGYTF
>TRBJ2-7|TRBV4-1
CASSQPDRSSYEQYF
>TRBJ1-2|TRBV19
CASSPTGPSVDGYTF
>TRBJ2-7|TRBV7-8
CASRRTSGSYEQYF
>TRBJ2-2|TRBV27
CASSFGGHNTGELFF
>TRBJ1-2|TRBV13
CASSVNRGPGYTF
>TRBJ2-7|TRBV19
CASSIGTGWAEQYF
>TRBJ1-2|TRBV29-1
CSVVSPGQGLDGYTF
>TRBJ1-6|TRBV6-5
CASSTQGAYSPLHF
>TRBJ1-1|TRBV6-5
CASSYMTGRYTEAFF
>TRBJ2-7|TRBV2
CASSEGQAGPSSYEQYF
>TRBJ1-5|TRBV6-6
CASSYGVSNQPQHF
>TRBJ2-5|TRBV18
CASSQLRGYQETQYF
>TRBJ2-1|TRBV11-3
CASSLGLASDEQFF
>TRBJ1-1|TRBV5-1
CASSSQGDTEAFF
>TRBJ2-7|TRBV9
CASSHSPYEQYF
>TRBJ1-2|TRBV27
CASSLRGWIYGYTF
>TRBJ1-1|TRBV6-5
CATIQARSEAFF
>TRBJ1-2|TRBV29-1
CSVVTGNYGYTF
>TRBJ1-2|TRBV19
CASSLSAANYGYTF
>TRBJ1-2|TRBV6-5
CASRRTGDYGYTF
>TRBJ1-4|TRBV30
CAWSVQGEKLFF
>TRBJ2-5|TRBV7-9
CASSLEGAGLETQYF
>TRBJ2-7|TRBV7-2
CASSQSGGSSYEQYF